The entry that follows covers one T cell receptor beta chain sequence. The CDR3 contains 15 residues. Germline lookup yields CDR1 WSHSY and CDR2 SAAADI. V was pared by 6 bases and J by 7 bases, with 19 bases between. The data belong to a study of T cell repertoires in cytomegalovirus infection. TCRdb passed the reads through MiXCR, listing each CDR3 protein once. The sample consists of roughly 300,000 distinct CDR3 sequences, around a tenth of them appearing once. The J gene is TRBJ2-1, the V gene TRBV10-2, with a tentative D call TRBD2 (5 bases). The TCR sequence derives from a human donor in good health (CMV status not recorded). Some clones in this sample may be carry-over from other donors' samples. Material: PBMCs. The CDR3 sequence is CASSRARRTGNEQFF. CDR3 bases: TGCGCCAGCAGCCGCGCAAGGAGGACGGGTAATGAGCAGTTCTTC.